These 5 T cell receptor beta chains were all obtained from the same sample, sequenced in a study of blood T cell repertoires in COVID-19. TCRdb's table, derived via immunoSEQ multiplex PCR, lists solely in-frame clones and lacks some. Among about 200,000 clones listed, roughly 73% were seen once. Sequencing used peripheral blood. The receptors come from a woman older than 75 with active or convalescent COVID-19.

CDR3 DNA sequence: TGTGCCATCAGTCCGGGACAGACTGCAACTAATGAAAAACTGTTTTTT. Translated, it gives CAISPGQTATNEKLFF. The rearrangement joins TRBV10-3 to TRBJ1-4; 7 nucleotides align to TRBD1. V was pared by 5 bases and J by 0 bases, with 6 bases of the junction left unmatched. The CDR3 has 16 residues. Germline CDR1 and CDR2: ENHRY and SYGVKD.

The chain carries TRBV2 and TRBJ2-6; the D is unclear. CDR1 is SNHLY, CDR2 FYNNEI, per germline. The CDR3 consists of 17 residues. The ends were cut back, 6 bases at V and 0 bases at J, with 15 bases in the middle. The CDR3 region has the DNA TGTGCCAGCAGACCAGCAGAGCCGGGCTCTGGGGCCAACGTCCTGACTTTC. Protein product: CASRPAEPGSGANVLTF.

This chain uses TRBV29-1 with TRBJ1-2, with D tentatively TRBD1 (6 bases). The CDR3 contains 14 residues. Germline V CDR1 and CDR2: SQVTM, ANQGSEA. V was clipped by 6 bases and J by 0 bases, with 14 bases between them. CDR3 in amino acids: CSVGTGTPNYGYTF. Here the CDR3 DNA reads TGCAGCGTGGGAACAGGGACGCCTAACTATGGCTACACCTTC.

The gene calls are TRBV10-2 and TRBJ1-2; D call uncertain. V shed 8 bases and J shed 4 bases, with 11 bases lying between them. Germline-derived CDR1 and CDR2 are WSHSY and SAAADI. The CDR3 sequence is 12 residues long. CDR3 coding DNA: TGCGCCAGCGTCAGACCGGGCTATGGCTACACCTTC. Residues: CASVRPGYGYTF.

The chain couples TRBV18 to TRBJ1-3; no firm D call. Looked up from germline, CDR1 is KGHSH and CDR2 is LQKENI. The CDR3 totals 15 residues. Deletions cut 3 bases from V and 4 bases from J, with 13 bases between. The CDR3 sequence is CASSPAGLVGNTIYF. In nucleotides, the CDR3 is TGTGCCAGCTCACCGGCGGGATTGGTCGGAAACACCATATATTTT. The full variable domain, completed using reference TRBV18 and TRBJ1-3, is NAGVMQNPRHLVRRRGQEARLRCSPMKGHSHVYWYRQLPEEGLKFMVYLQKENIIDESGMPKERFSAEFPKEGPSILRIQQVVRGDSAAYFCASSPAGLVGNTIYFGEGSWLTVV.